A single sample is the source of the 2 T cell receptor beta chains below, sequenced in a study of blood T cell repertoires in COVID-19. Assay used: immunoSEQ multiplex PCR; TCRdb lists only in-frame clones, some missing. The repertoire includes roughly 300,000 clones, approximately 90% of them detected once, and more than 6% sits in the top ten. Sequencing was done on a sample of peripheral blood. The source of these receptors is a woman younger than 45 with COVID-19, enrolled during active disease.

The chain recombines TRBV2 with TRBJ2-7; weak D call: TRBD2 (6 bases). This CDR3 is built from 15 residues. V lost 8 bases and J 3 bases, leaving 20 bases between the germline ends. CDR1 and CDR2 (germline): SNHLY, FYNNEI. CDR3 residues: CASGGVSGASYEQYF. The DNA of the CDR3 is TGTGCCAGCGGAGGGGTTAGCGGAGCCAGCTACGAGCAGTACTTC.

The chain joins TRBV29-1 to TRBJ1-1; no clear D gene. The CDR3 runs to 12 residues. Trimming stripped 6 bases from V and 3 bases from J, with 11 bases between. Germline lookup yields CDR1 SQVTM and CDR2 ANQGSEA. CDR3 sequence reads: CSVWIGDTEAFF. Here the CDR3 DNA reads TGCAGCGTCTGGATAGGAGACACTGAAGCTTTCTTT.